The 10 T cell receptor beta chains listed next were all sequenced from one sample in a study of PD-L1 blockade in urothelial cancer. TCRdb's copy holds only in-frame clones and misses some; the assay was immunoSEQ multiplex PCR. The sample holds roughly 56,000 clones, about 80% seen once. Sequences were derived from PBMCs, sampled around atezolizumab (anti-PD-L1) treatment. These receptors were collected from a man aged 65-85 years with urothelial cancer.

The gene calls are TRBV19 and TRBJ2-2; TRBD2 aligns across 10 bases. Germline V gene sequence: CDR1 LNHDA, CDR2 SQIVND (reference sequence). Trimming removed 3 bases from V and 5 bases from J; junction bases left unmatched: 9. This CDR3 region has 17 residues. CDR3 sequence reads: CASSIVASGRYTGELFF. The CDR3 DNA follows: TGTGCCAGTAGTATCGTAGCTAGCGGGAGATATACCGGGGAGCTGTTTTTT.

This clone was picked up one time. The rearrangement joins TRBV10-3 to TRBJ1-5; D possibly corresponds to TRBD1 (6 bases). V gave up 3 bases and J gave up 3 bases, with 12 bases separating them. The CDR3 spans 15 residues. Germline loops: CDR1 ENHRY, CDR2 SYGVKD. The CDR3 is CAISEVSGDNQPQHF. For the CDR3, the DNA is TGTGCCATCAGTGAAGTCTCAGGGGACAATCAGCCCCAGCATTTT.

The V call is TRBV10-3, the J call TRBJ2-3, with unresolved D. The length of the CDR3 is 12 residues. Germline loops: CDR1 ENHRY, CDR2 SYGVKD. The V and J ends lost 11 bases and 3 bases respectively, with 12 bases between them. The CDR3 protein is CAASPRTDTQYF. CDR3 bases: TGTGCCGCGTCTCCTCGGACAGATACGCAGTATTTT.

The J gene is TRBJ2-1, the V gene TRBV2, with 10 bases fitting TRBD2. The CDR3 has 14 residues. Germline loops: CDR1 SNHLY, CDR2 FYNNEI. J was trimmed by 8 bases and V by 6 bases; bases with no gene match: 7. The CDR3 DNA is TGTGCCAGCAGGGCTAGCGGGAGTGGCGATGAGCAGTTCTTC. Translation gives CASRASGSGDEQFF.

The chain carries TRBV30 and TRBJ1-4, with D possibly being TRBD1 (6 bases). Germline V gives CDR1 GTSNPN, CDR2 SVGIG (reference sequence). V was clipped by 2 bases and J by 4 bases, with 11 bases between them. The CDR3 covers 14 residues. The CDR3 DNA reads TGTGCCTGGAGTAGACAGGAGATTAATGAAAAACTGTTTTTT. Translation gives CAWSRQEINEKLFF. Complete variable domain (other parts from reference TRBV30 and TRBJ1-4): SQTIHQWPATLVQPVGSPLSLECTVEGTSNPNLYWYRQAAGRGLQLLFYSVGIGQISSEVPQNLSASRPQDRQFILSSKKLLLSDSGFYLCAWSRQEINEKLFFGSGTQLSVL.

The chain is built from TRBV11-3 and TRBJ2-3; 10 positions match TRBD1. V shed 5 bases, J shed 9 bases, and the junction held 5 bases outside the gene matches. Germline values: CDR1 SGHNT, CDR2 YENEEA. The CDR3 runs 13 residues. Here the CDR3 DNA reads TGTGCCAGCAGCCTGACAGGGGGCGGCACGCAGTATTTT. This codes for CASSLTGGGTQYF.

This clone was detected only a few times. Different DNA sequences within this sample yield the same CDR3. V gene TRBV28 combines with J gene TRBJ2-3, with a tentative D call TRBD2 (6 bases). The germline V and J ends were trimmed by 6 bases and 3 bases, with 13 bases remaining between them. Germline assignment: CDR1 MDHEN and CDR2 SYDVKM. There are 14 residues in the CDR3. The CDR3: CASSFLSGTDTQYF. CDR3 DNA: TGTGCCAGCAGCTTCCTTAGCGGTACAGATACGCAGTATTTT.

V gene TRBV4-1 combines with J gene TRBJ2-5; a possible D gene is TRBD2 (7 bases). Per the germline V gene, CDR1 is MGHRA and CDR2 is YSYEKL. There are 16 residues in the CDR3. Trimming took 4 bases from V and 5 from J, leaving 20 bases between them. The CDR3 loop is CASSPLGGGGEETQYF. Written as DNA, the CDR3 is TGCGCCAGCAGCCCTCTTGGAGGGGGAGGGGAGGAGACCCAGTACTTC.

This clone has only one observation. The rearrangement links TRBV4-2 to TRBJ2-1; 9 nucleotides line up with TRBD2. The junction had 7 bases not matched to a gene; V was cut back by 1 base and J by 0 bases. The germline CDR1 and CDR2 sequences are LGHNA and YNFKEQ. The CDR3 has 18 residues. The CDR3 reads CASSQAESSGISYNEQFF. As DNA, the CDR3 is TGTGCCAGCAGCCAAGCTGAGTCTAGCGGGATCTCCTACAATGAGCAGTTCTTC.

This clone occurred once. This sample includes further DNA sequences coding for the same CDR3. The rearrangement joins TRBV30 to TRBJ1-1, with D maybe TRBD1 (6 bases). Between the trimmed V and J ends, which lost 0 bases and 4 bases, there was a span of 12 bases. This CDR3 spans 14 amino acids. Germline V lookup: CDR1 GTSNPN, CDR2 SVGIG (reference sequence). CDR3 in DNA: TGTGCCTGGAGTGTAGGGCAGGGGACCACTGAAGCTTTCTTT. Translation: CAWSVGQGTTEAFF.